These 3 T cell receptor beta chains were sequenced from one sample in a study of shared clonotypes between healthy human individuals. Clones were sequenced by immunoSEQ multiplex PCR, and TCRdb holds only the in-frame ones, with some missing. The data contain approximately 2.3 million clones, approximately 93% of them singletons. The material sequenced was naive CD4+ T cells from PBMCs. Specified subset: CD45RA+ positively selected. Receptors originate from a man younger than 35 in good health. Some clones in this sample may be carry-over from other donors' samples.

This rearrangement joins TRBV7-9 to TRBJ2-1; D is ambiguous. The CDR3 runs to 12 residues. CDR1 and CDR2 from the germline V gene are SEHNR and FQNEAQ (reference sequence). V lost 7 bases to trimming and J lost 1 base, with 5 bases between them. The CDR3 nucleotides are TGTGCCAGCAAGGGATCCTACAATGAGCAGTTCTTC. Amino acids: CASKGSYNEQFF.

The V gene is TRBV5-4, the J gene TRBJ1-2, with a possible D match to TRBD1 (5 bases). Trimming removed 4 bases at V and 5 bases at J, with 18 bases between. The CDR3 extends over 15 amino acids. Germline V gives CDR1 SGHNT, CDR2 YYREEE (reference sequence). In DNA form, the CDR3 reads TGTGCCAGCAGCCAGTCGCAGGGCAGTTTATATGGCTACACCTTC. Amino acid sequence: CASSQSQGSLYGYTF.

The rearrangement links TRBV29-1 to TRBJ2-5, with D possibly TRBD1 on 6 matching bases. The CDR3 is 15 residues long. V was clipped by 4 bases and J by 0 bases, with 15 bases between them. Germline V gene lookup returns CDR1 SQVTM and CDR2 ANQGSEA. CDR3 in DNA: TGCAGCGTTGTGTGGGGACACTGGTACCAAGAGACCCAGTACTTC. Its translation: CSVVWGHWYQETQYF.